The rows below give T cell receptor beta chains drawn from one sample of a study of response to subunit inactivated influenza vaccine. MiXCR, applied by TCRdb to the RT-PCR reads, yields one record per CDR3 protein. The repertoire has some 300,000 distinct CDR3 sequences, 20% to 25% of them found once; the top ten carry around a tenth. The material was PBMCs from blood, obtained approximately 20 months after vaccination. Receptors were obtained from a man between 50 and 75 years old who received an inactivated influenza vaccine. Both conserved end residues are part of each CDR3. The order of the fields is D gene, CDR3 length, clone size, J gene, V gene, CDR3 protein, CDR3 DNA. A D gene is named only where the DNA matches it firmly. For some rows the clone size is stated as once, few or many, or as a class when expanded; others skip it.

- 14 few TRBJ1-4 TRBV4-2 CASKGAGQDEKLFF TGTGCCAGCAAAGGGGCAGGGCAGGATGAAAAACTGTTTTTT
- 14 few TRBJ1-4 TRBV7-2 CASSLKFSSEKLFF TGTGCCAGCAGCTTAAAATTTTCGAGCGAAAAACTGTTTTTT
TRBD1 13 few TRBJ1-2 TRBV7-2 CASTKTGAYGYTF TGTGCCAGCACAAAGACAGGGGCCTATGGCTACACCTTC
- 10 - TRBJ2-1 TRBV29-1 CSPKRVEQFF TGCAGCCCTAAAAGAGTTGAGCAGTTCTTC
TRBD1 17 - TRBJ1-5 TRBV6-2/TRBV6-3 CASSQGQGRSGNQPQHF TGTGCCAGCAGCCAGGGACAGGGGAGAAGCGGCAATCAGCCCCAGCATTTT
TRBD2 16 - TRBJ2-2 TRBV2 CASSGLAGGSSGELFF TGTGCCAGCTCGGGACTAGCGGGAGGGTCGTCCGGGGAGCTGTTTTTT
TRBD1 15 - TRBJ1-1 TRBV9 CASSVTGTAGTEAFF TGTGCCAGCAGCGTCACCGGGACAGCTGGGACTGAAGCTTTCTTT
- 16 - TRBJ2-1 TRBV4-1 CASSQFVPSSYNEQFF TGCGCCAGCAGCCAGTTTGTTCCGAGCTCCTACAATGAGCAGTTCTTC
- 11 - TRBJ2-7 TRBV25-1 CASSDTIKQYF TGTGCCAGCAGTGATACCATTAAGCAGTACTTC
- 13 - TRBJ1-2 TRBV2 CATPNSGKRGYTF TGTGCCACCCCAAATAGTGGTAAACGGGGCTACACCTTC
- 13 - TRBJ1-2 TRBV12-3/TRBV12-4 CASSLSMVYGYTF TGTGCCAGCAGTCTGTCTATGGTCTATGGCTACACCTTC
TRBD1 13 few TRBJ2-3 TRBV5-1 CASSSTGGDTQYF TGCGCCAGCAGCTCGACAGGGGGGGATACGCAGTATTTT
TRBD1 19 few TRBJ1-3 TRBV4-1 CASSQGQGVPLFSGNTIYF TGCGCCAGCAGCCAGGGACAGGGGGTTCCCCTTTTCTCTGGAAACACCATATATTTT
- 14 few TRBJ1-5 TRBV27 CASSSNLNNQPQHF TGTGCCAGCAGTAGTAACTTAAACAATCAGCCCCAGCATTTT
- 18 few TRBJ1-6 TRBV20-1 CSARTGTGGVSYNSPLHF TGCAGTGCTAGAACCGGGACCGGGGGGGTATCCTATAATTCACCCCTCCACTTT
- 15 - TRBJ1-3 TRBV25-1 CASSEWGDSGNTIYF TGTGCCAGCAGTGAATGGGGTGACTCTGGAAACACCATATATTTT
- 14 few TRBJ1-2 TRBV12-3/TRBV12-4 CASSLGDIWAGYTF TGTGCCAGCAGTTTGGGGGACATATGGGCCGGCTACACCTTC
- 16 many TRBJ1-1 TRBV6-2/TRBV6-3 CASSYATPRLNTEAFF TGTGCCAGCAGTTATGCGACCCCGCGCTTGAACACTGAAGCTTTCTTT
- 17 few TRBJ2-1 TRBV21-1 CASSKAAGQGPYNEQFF TGTGCCAGCAGCAAAGCAGCCGGACAGGGGCCCTACAATGAGCAGTTCTTC
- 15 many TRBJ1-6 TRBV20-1 CSARAGASYNSPLHF TGCAGTGCCAGGGCCGGGGCCTCCTATAATTCACCCCTCCACTTT